A selection of T cell receptor beta chains follows, all from one sample in a study of CD4 T cell repertoires in COVID-19. Clones were sequenced by immunoSEQ multiplex PCR, and TCRdb holds only the in-frame ones, with some missing. The data contain 65,000 to 95,000 clones, under 90% of them singletons. Sample: CD4+ T cells from peripheral blood, taken after recovery from COVID-19. The receptors stem from a human donor who had COVID-19. CDR3s include the opening cysteine and the closing phenylalanine or tryptophan. Fields, in order: V gene, clone size, D gene, CDR3 length, J gene, CDR3 DNA, CDR3 protein. A D gene is named only where the DNA matches it firmly. Only some rows state a clone size, as once, few, many or a class for expanded clones.

TRBV6-8	.	TRBD2	17	TRBJ2-1	TGTGTCAGCAGTTACGGTCCAGCGGGAGGGATCTACAATGAGCAGTTCTTC	CVSSYGPAGGIYNEQFF
TRBV30	.	.	15	TRBJ1-1	TGTGCCTGGAGCCAAGGGGACCAGGGTGGCACTGAAGCTTTCTTT	CAWSQGDQGGTEAFF
TRBV6-4	.	.	15	TRBJ2-2	TGTGCCAGCAGTTCTCAGGGGGGTGCAACCGGGGAGCTGTTTTTT	CASSSQGGATGELFF
TRBV5-4	.	TRBD2	17	TRBJ2-1	TGTGCCAGCAGCCCAGGGTTGACTAGCGGGACATACAATGAGCAGTTCTTC	CASSPGLTSGTYNEQFF
TRBV30	.	.	17	TRBJ1-2	TGTGCCTGGAGCCCCCTAGGAGTGGCTCGCAAAAACTATGGCTACACCTTC	CAWSPLGVARKNYGYTF
TRBV7-2	.	TRBD1	17	TRBJ1-6	TGTGCCAGCAGCTTGGGTCCCGGGACAGGGAATAATTCACCCCTCCACTTT	CASSLGPGTGNNSPLHF
TRBV11-2	.	.	15	TRBJ1-2	TGTGCCAGCAGCTATGGACAGACTGGGGCCTATGGCTACACCTTC	CASSYGQTGAYGYTF
TRBV5-1	.	TRBD1	16	TRBJ2-6	TGCGCCAGCCGGGACAGGGCTTCCTCTGGGGCCAACGTCCTGACTTTC	CASRDRASSGANVLTF
TRBV10-3	.	.	11	TRBJ1-1	TGTGCCATCAGTGAACAGGCTGAAGCTTTCTTT	CAISEQAEAFF
TRBV12-5	.	TRBD2	17	TRBJ2-1	TGTGCTAGTGCCCTCCAAACCGGGACTAGGACCTACAATGAGCAGTTCTTC	CASALQTGTRTYNEQFF
TRBV11-2	.	.	16	TRBJ1-3	TGTGCCAGCAGCTTGCAGCTAACAATCTCTGGAAACACCATATATTTT	CASSLQLTISGNTIYF
TRBV13	.	.	17	TRBJ2-2	TGTGCCAGCAGCTTGCTCAGGAGCGTAGGGGTTACCGGGGAGCTGTTTTTT	CASSLLRSVGVTGELFF
TRBV6-2/TRBV6-3	.	TRBD2	16	TRBJ2-7	TGTGCCAGCAGTTACTCGAGGGTAGCGGGGTTCGGCGAGCAGTACTTC	CASSYSRVAGFGEQYF
TRBV6-4	.	.	16	TRBJ2-7	TGTGCCAGCAGTGACGGGCGGGGTTCCTTTGGAGGCGAGCAGTACTTC	CASSDGRGSFGGEQYF
TRBV21-1	.	.	15	TRBJ2-5	TGTGCCAGCAGCCGACCGGGACTAGATCCGGAGACCCAGTACTTC	CASSRPGLDPETQYF
TRBV5-1	.	TRBD1	14	TRBJ2-3	TGCGCCAGCAGGAGGGACAGGGATGCAGATACGCAGTATTTT	CASRRDRDADTQYF
TRBV15	.	.	15	TRBJ1-5	TGTGCCACCAGCAGTGAGGTGGGGGGCAGGCAGCCCCAGCATTTT	CATSSEVGGRQPQHF
TRBV5-1	once	.	12	TRBJ1-1	TGCGCCAGCAACGAACCCCAGGGTGAAGCTTTCTTT	CASNEPQGEAFF
TRBV5-5	.	.	11	TRBJ2-7	TGTGCCAGCAGCAGCCGCTACGAGCAGTACTTC	CASSSRYEQYF
TRBV18	.	.	18	TRBJ2-1	TGTGCCAGCTCACCACCCAGGCGAGCCGACTCATCCACCAATGAGCAGTTCTTC	CASSPPRRADSSTNEQFF
TRBV5-6	.	.	14	TRBJ1-3	TGTGCCAGCAGCTTTTACAGTCCTGGAAACACCATATATTTT	CASSFYSPGNTIYF
TRBV2	.	TRBD2	14	TRBJ2-7	TGTGCCAGCACTCTCGCGGGAGCCTCCTACGAGCAGTACTTC	CASTLAGASYEQYF
TRBV2	.	.	14	TRBJ2-7	TGTGCCAGCAGTGAATTGACAGGAGTGAACAAGCAGTACTTC	CASSELTGVNKQYF
TRBV6-5	.	.	13	TRBJ1-5	TGTGCCAGCAGCAGGGACCGCAATCAGCCCCAGCATTTT	CASSRDRNQPQHF
TRBV6-6	.	TRBD1	17	TRBJ1-1	TGTGCCAGCAGACGAACGCTAGGGACAGAGGTTAACACTGAAGCTTTCTTT	CASRRTLGTEVNTEAFF
TRBV25-1	.	TRBD2	16	TRBJ2-1	TGTGCCAGCAGTGACCAAATGACTAGCGGGGGGGCTGAGCAGTTCTTC	CASSDQMTSGGAEQFF
TRBV19	.	.	14	TRBJ1-1	TGTGCCAGTAAGCTTTTGGAGGCGAACACTGAAGCTTTCTTT	CASKLLEANTEAFF
TRBV27	.	.	17	TRBJ1-1	TGTGCCAGCAGTCTCCGGACAGCCGACGACTTCCACACTGAAGCTTTCTTT	CASSLRTADDFHTEAFF
TRBV6-1	.	.	14	TRBJ2-3	TGTGCCAGCAGTGAAGATGCGGCGACAGATACGCAGTATTTT	CASSEDAATDTQYF
TRBV29-1	.	TRBD2	15	TRBJ2-7	TGCAGCGTTGTGGGCCTAGCGGGGGGGCCGAGGGAGCAGTACTTC	CSVVGLAGGPREQYF
TRBV27	.	TRBD1	14	TRBJ1-1	TGTGCCAGCAGTGGTAGACAGGGGCGCACTGAAGCTTTCTTT	CASSGRQGRTEAFF
TRBV19	.	.	15	TRBJ2-4	TGTGCCAGTAGTAGGGTTAGAGGGGCCAAAAACATTCAGTACTTC	CASSRVRGAKNIQYF
TRBV19	once	.	19	TRBJ2-1	TGTGCCAGTAGTATAGATGGACAGGGCACTAGCGGGCCCCACTCGGAGCAGTTCTTC	CASSIDGQGTSGPHSEQFF
TRBV2	.	.	15	TRBJ1-5	TGTGCCAGCAGTGACCCGGGGGGGAGCAATCAGCCCCAGCATTTT	CASSDPGGSNQPQHF
TRBV11-3	few	.	16	TRBJ2-1	TGTGCCAGCAGCTTGCGTGGCCCGAGCTCCTACAATGAGCAGTTCTTC	CASSLRGPSSYNEQFF
TRBV7-9	.	.	13	TRBJ2-7	TGTGCCAGCCGACCGGGTAACTTTTACGAGCAGTACTTC	CASRPGNFYEQYF
TRBV10-3	.	TRBD1	13	TRBJ2-7	TGTGCCTCCATGATGGGACAGGGCGGCGAGCAGTACTTC	CASMMGQGGEQYF
TRBV15	.	TRBD1	18	TRBJ1-5	TGTGCCACCAGCAGAAACCCAGGGGAGACAGGGGCAGGTCAGCCCCAGCATTTT	CATSRNPGETGAGQPQHF
TRBV5-1	few	TRBD1	14	TRBJ2-7	TGCGCCAGCAGCGGAGGGACAGGCTCCTACGAGCAGTACTTC	CASSGGTGSYEQYF
TRBV6-5	many	.	13	TRBJ1-1	TGTGCCAGCAGGATCCGGGACAACGGTGAAGCTTTCTTT	CASRIRDNGEAFF
TRBV21-1	.	.	14	TRBJ1-2	TGTGCCAGCAGCCCCTGGAGGATTGGTTATGGCTACACCTTC	CASSPWRIGYGYTF
TRBV3-1/TRBV3-2	.	.	14	TRBJ2-4	TGTGCCAGCAGCCTCAGTAGTGCCAAAAACATTCAGTACTTC	CASSLSSAKNIQYF
TRBV19	.	TRBD2	17	TRBJ2-2	TGTGCCAGTAGTAGCCCGTCAGCGGGAGTATTGGCCGGGGAGCTGTTTTTT	CASSSPSAGVLAGELFF
TRBV21-1	.	.	15	TRBJ2-1	TGTGCCAGCAGCTGTCGGGACAGGGGGCTCAATGAGCAGTTCTTC	CASSCRDRGLNEQFF
TRBV10-3	once	TRBD2	15	TRBJ2-7	TGTGCCATCAGCCTGCTAGCGGGAGGTTCCTACGAGCAGTACTTC	CAISLLAGGSYEQYF